This TCR beta chain appears in the sequencing data of a study of blood T cell repertoires in COVID-19. Study information: Researchers got acute and convalescent COVID-19 samples from the United States, Italy and Spain. Sources were T cells, B-cell-depleted T cells, or PBMCs; the material itself was cDNA or gDNA.

V shed 0 bases and J shed 4 bases, with 10 bases lying between them. The CDR3 totals 15 residues. The germline gives CDR1 SGHVS, CDR2 FQNEAQ. This clone has only a few counts. The table came from immunoSEQ multiplex PCR; TCRdb's copy has only in-frame clones and leaves some out. The sample has roughly 150,000 clones; 75% to 85% are singletons. This TCR came from a woman in her forties or fifties in a cohort sampled during active or convalescent COVID-19. What was sequenced was peripheral blood. The genes are TRBV7-8 and TRBJ1-3; maybe TRBD1 (5 bases). This chain's CDR3 is CASSLASRGGNTIYF. The CDR3 nucleotides read TGTGCCAGCAGCTTAGCGAGTAGGGGAGGAAACACCATATATTTT.